The 11 T cell receptor beta chains listed next were all sequenced from one sample in a study of immune cell composition in non-small cell lung cancer. The normal lung sample lay at least 3 cm, and maximally far, from the tumour. Produced via immunoSEQ multiplex PCR; TCRdb's table is partial and in-frame only. The table shows under 4,500 clones, with over 80% occurring only once. Sample: non-adjacent lung tissue. The receptors here all came from a human donor with non-small cell lung cancer.

The genes are TRBV29-1 and TRBJ2-1, with D possibly TRBD2 on 5 matching bases. CDR1 is SQVTM, CDR2 ANQGSEA, per germline. The CDR3 spans 13 residues. Trimming stripped 7 bases from V and 1 base from J, with 11 bases between. The DNA for the CDR3 is TGCAGCGCCGATAGCGCGTCCTACAATGAGCAGTTCTTC. Encoded protein: CSADSASYNEQFF.

CDR3 sequence reads: CASSFDGTGYEQYF. The CDR3 nucleotides are TGCGCCAGCAGCTTTGACGGGACAGGGTACGAGCAGTACTTC. This chain connects TRBV5-1 to TRBJ2-7, with 9 nucleotides matching TRBD1. This CDR3 has 14 amino acids. Trimming cost V 2 bases and J 4 bases; bases outside gene matches: 4. The germline V gene encodes CDR1 SGHRS and CDR2 YFSETQ.

This rearrangement joins TRBV28 to TRBJ1-1, with D possibly matching TRBD1 (5 bases). Looked up from germline, CDR1 is MDHEN and CDR2 is SYDVKM. This CDR3 region has 13 residues. Deletions cut 3 bases from V and 3 bases from J, with 8 bases between. CDR3 in amino acids: CASSLQGYTEAFF. CDR3 bases: TGTGCCAGCAGTTTGCAGGGCTACACTGAAGCTTTCTTT. The full variable domain, its missing parts supplied by reference TRBV28 and TRBJ1-1, is DVKVTQSSRYLVKRTGEKVFLECVQDMDHENMFWYRQDPGLGLRLIYFSYDVKMKEKGDIPEGYSVSREKKERFSLILESASTNQTSMYLCASSLQGYTEAFFGQGTRLTVV.

The J gene is TRBJ1-5, the V gene TRBV28, with D unclear. The CDR3 consists of 14 residues. Trimming removed 3 bases from V and 4 bases from J, with 10 bases in between. Germline V lookup: CDR1 MDHEN, CDR2 SYDVKM. CDR3 in DNA: TGTGCCAGCAGTTTGGAGACCTGGAATCAGCCCCAGCATTTT. Amino acid sequence: CASSLETWNQPQHF.

CDR3 loop: CASSYPRGETQYF. The CDR3 region has the DNA TGTGCCTCCAGCTACCCCCGGGGAGAGACCCAGTACTTC. This sequence joins TRBV2 and TRBJ2-5, with D maybe TRBD2 (5 bases). CDR3 length: 13 residues. Germline V gene sequence: CDR1 SNHLY, CDR2 FYNNEI. Trimming shortened V by 11 bases and J by 4 bases, and 17 bases separated the two germline ends.

This chain connects TRBV4-2 to TRBJ1-2; 7 nucleotides align to TRBD1. The CDR3 contains 13 residues. From germline, CDR1 is LGHNA and CDR2 YNFKEQ. J gave up 8 bases and V 0 bases, and 3 bases lay outside the gene matches. The chain's CDR3 is CASSQDGGGGYTF. The CDR3 DNA reads as TGTGCCAGCAGCCAAGATGGAGGGGGCGGCTACACCTTC.

This chain uses TRBV5-1 with TRBJ2-3; possibly TRBD2 for D (6 bases). Germline CDR1 SGHRS, CDR2 YFSETQ. The ends were cut back, 4 bases at V and 6 bases at J, with 18 bases in the middle. This CDR3 region has 15 residues. The CDR3 loop is CASSRLGPPTDTQYF. The CDR3 DNA follows: TGCGCCAGCAGCCGACTAGGCCCCCCTACTGATACGCAGTATTTT.

V usage is TRBV11-2 and J usage is TRBJ1-6; D gene uncertain. This CDR3 is 15 amino acids long. Trimming shortened V by 5 bases and J by 4 bases, and 12 bases separated the two germline ends. Germline V gene lookup returns CDR1 SGHAT and CDR2 FQNNGV. CDR3 in amino acids: CASSQQTGYNSPLHF. The CDR3 bases are TGTGCCAGCAGCCAGCAGACTGGGTATAATTCACCCCTCCACTTT.

V usage is TRBV5-1 and J usage is TRBJ2-7, with 9 bases matching TRBD1. The CDR3 is made up of 15 amino acids. After removal of 3 bases from V and 1 base from J, the junction contained 5 bases not matched to a gene. Per germline, CDR1 SGHRS and CDR2 YFSETQ. This CDR3 is CASSWGGQGSYEQYF. CDR3 nucleotide sequence: TGCGCCAGCAGCTGGGGGGGACAGGGTTCCTACGAGCAGTACTTC. Using reference TRBV5-1 and TRBJ2-7 for the parts outside the CDR3, the full variable domain is KAGVTQTPRYLIKTRGQQVTLSCSPISGHRSVSWYQQTPGQGLQFLFEYFSETQRNKGNFPGRFSGRQFSNSRSEMNVSTLELGDSALYLCASSWGGQGSYEQYFGPGTRLTVT.

The chain combines TRBV7-3 with TRBJ2-3; TRBD1 aligns across 9 bases. Germline V lookup: CDR1 SGHTA, CDR2 FQGTGA. J lost 3 bases, V lost 5 bases, and 6 bases had no gene match. There are 15 residues in the CDR3. The CDR3 nucleotides are TGTGCCAGCAGCAAGGACAGGGGCCCGACAGATACGCAGTATTTT. The encoded protein is CASSKDRGPTDTQYF.

The genes are TRBV7-8 and TRBJ1-5, with TRBD1 as a possible D gene (6 bases). This CDR3 has 17 amino acids. The germline V gene encodes CDR1 SGHVS and CDR2 FQNEAQ. V was pared by 1 base and J by 1 base, with 14 bases between. The CDR3 sequence: CASSLGGGGASNQPQHF. The CDR3 nucleotides are TGTGCCAGCAGCTTAGGGGGGGGCGGGGCCAGCAATCAGCCCCAGCATTTT.